This entry is about one T cell receptor beta chain. This clone's antigen is unknown. The sample holds no much larger clone one base away, and base qualities are not on file. For sequencing, an Illumina HiSeq 1500 was employed. The public reads were quality trimmed at Q25 with fastp and then assembled into clones with MiXCR by TCRdb, keeping productive beta chains. All rows with the same CDR3 protein become a single entry with the most common DNA and genes. For this sample there are hundreds of thousands of distinct CDR3 sequences; roughly 30% appear just once. Over 13% of the sample goes to the ten largest clones. The CDR3 starts with the cysteine, ends with the phenylalanine, and has 13 residues. This entry keeps only the CDR3 DNA: 39 bases, framed from base 1. The germline V gene encodes CDR1 MNHNS and CDR2 SASEGT. V sheds 7 bases and J sheds 0 bases, leaving 7 bases between their ends. This specimen's treatment or condition label, interpreted: in vitro stimulation with specific CMV peptide epitopes to enrich CMV-specific T cells.

The sample comes from a study of T cell repertoires in cytomegalovirus infection (dated by TCRdb to about 2019). For context, the study as a whole: Alongside well-studied HLA-B-restricted epitopes, the peptide stimulations were aimed at recently identified HLA-C-restricted CMV epitopes, whose presentation resists viral immunomodulation. Donor HLA type was relevant to the analysis, because carriage of CMV infection together with the matching HLA type was indicated by public TCR beta signatures.

Overall results and qualifications from the work: In both this cohort and an independent roughly 350-donor cohort, the cumulative frequency of public TCR beta family members distinguished carriers of CMV infection plus the relevant HLA type. The ex vivo response was dominated by HLA-C-restricted CMV-specific TCR beta clonotypes, and the single most frequent clonotype in two of eight donors was supplied by these HLA-C-restricted clonotypes.

The receptor's source is a human donor in good health (CMV status not recorded). Some clones in this sample may be carry-over from other donors' samples. The starting material was cultured CD8+ T cells from PBMCs, obtained from culture after CMV antigen stimulation. The chain was built from TRBV6-1 and TRBJ1-3; no confident D gene assignment can be made. This receptor has the CDR3 CASTSYSGNTIYF. Here is the DNA: TGTGCCAGCACCTCTTACTCTGGAAACACCATATATTTT.